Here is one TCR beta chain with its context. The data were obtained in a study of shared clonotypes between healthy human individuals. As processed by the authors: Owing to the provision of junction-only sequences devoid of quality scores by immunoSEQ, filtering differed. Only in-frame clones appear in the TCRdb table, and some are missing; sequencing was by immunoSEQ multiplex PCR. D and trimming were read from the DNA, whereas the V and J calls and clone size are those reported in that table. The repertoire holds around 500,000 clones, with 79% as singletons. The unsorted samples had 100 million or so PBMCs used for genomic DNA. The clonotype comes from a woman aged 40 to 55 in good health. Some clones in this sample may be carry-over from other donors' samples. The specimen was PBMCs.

CDR3 nucleotide sequence: TGTGCCAGCAGCGCTAATATCGGGACCTCCACCGAGCAGTACTTC. Encoded protein: CASSANIGTSTEQYF. This sequence joins TRBV9 and TRBJ2-7; D possibly uses TRBD1 or TRBD2 (5 bases each). Looked up from germline, CDR1 is SGDLS and CDR2 is YYNGEE. The CDR3 covers 15 residues. Trimming removed 3 bases at V and 6 bases at J, with 19 bases between.